This T cell receptor beta chain is from a study of CD8+CD57+ T cells in acquired aplastic anemia. Overall study: Quantities of DNA derived from sorted CD4+ and CD8+ cells averaged about 3.2 ug.

The CDR3 is 12 amino acids. Germline V gene lookup returns CDR1 SGDLS and CDR2 YYNGEE. Notes on this clonotype: Its ends do not fully match the called genes, so a read error is possible.

The TCR beta profiling, which covered VDJ combination and CDR3 sequence, was carried out using genomic DNA as the template. A single record per CDR3 protein comes from TCRdb applying MiXCR to the reads. Of just over 400,000 distinct CDR3 sequences in the sample, about 70% were seen once. The sequence was collected from a human donor in good health, serving as a control. This rearrangement joins TRBV9 to TRBJ1-6; D not certain. Sequencing input: sorted CD4+, CD8+, or CD8+CD57+ T cells (not recorded which) from PBMCs. The CDR3 spells CASSLPPCAQYF. The DNA of the CDR3 is TGTGCCAGCAGCTTACCTCCCTGCGCCCAGTACTTT.